This passage covers 27 T cell receptor beta chains from one sample sequenced in a study of shared clonotypes between healthy human individuals. Only in-frame clones appear in the TCRdb table, and some are missing; sequencing was by immunoSEQ multiplex PCR. The table shows about 2.4 million clones, with approximately 93% occurring only once. The sample consisted of naive CD4+ T cells from PBMCs. The subset: CD45RA+ positively selected. These receptors were obtained from a young man in good health. Some clones in this sample may be carry-over from other donors' samples.

This clone was detected once. CDR3 sequence: CASSPYGSSGGTQYF. CDR3 sequence (DNA): TGTGCCAGCAGTCCCTACGGGAGTAGCGGGGGGACCCAGTACTTC. The chain joins TRBV6-6 to TRBJ2-5; TRBD2 aligns across 9 bases. The CDR3 spans 15 residues. With V trimmed by 5 bases and J by 7 bases, 11 bases remained unmatched. CDR1 and CDR2 (germline): MNHNY, SVGAGI (reference sequence).

The CDR3 reads CASSIGGRQTQETQYF. CDR3 sequence (DNA): TGTGCCAGTAGTATAGGAGGGAGACAGACCCAAGAGACCCAGTACTTC. V is TRBV19 and J is TRBJ2-5, with D possibly being TRBD1 or TRBD2 (5 bases each). Germline V gene sequence: CDR1 LNHDA, CDR2 SQIVND (reference sequence). V was pared by 1 base and J by 1 base, with 13 bases between. This CDR3 contains 16 residues.

The chain employs TRBV11-2 and TRBJ2-5; D is perhaps TRBD1 (6 bases). V was trimmed by 4 bases and J by 9 bases, leaving 15 bases between them. This CDR3 region has 13 residues. The germline V gene has CDR1 SGHAT and CDR2 FQNNGV. The CDR3 DNA sequence: TGTGCCAGCAGCTGGACAGTAGAGGACCCCCAGTACTTC. Translated, it gives CASSWTVEDPQYF.

The V gene is TRBV5-1, the J gene TRBJ2-3; the D is unclear. V shed 0 bases and J shed 4 bases, with 12 bases lying between them. Germline V CDR1 and CDR2: SGHRS, YFSETQ. This CDR3 region has 15 residues. The CDR3 here is CASSLGSLPPDTQYF. CDR3 nucleotides: TGCGCCAGCAGCTTGGGATCCCTCCCCCCAGATACGCAGTATTTT.

The rearrangement joins TRBV9 to TRBJ2-2; tentative D call: TRBD1 (5 bases). The length of the CDR3 is 15 residues. Trimming pared 4 bases from V and 4 bases from J, leaving 14 bases between. Germline lookup yields CDR1 SGDLS and CDR2 YYNGEE. CDR3 protein: CASSPQGRGTGELFF. CDR3 DNA: TGTGCCAGCAGCCCCCAGGGCCGCGGCACCGGGGAGCTGTTTTTT.

This clone was observed once. The chain has TRBV15 and TRBJ2-1; tentatively, D is TRBD1 or TRBD2 (5 bases each). The CDR3 runs 13 residues. Germline V gene data show CDR1 as LNHNV and CDR2 as YYDKDF (reference sequence). With 10 bases removed from V and 9 bases from J, the gap between germline ends came to 19 bases. The CDR3 reads CANRGRRLPEQFF. The CDR3 DNA sequence: TGTGCCAACCGGGGCAGGCGGCTACCTGAGCAGTTCTTC.

The rearrangement links TRBV11-3 to TRBJ1-3; 8 bases are shared with TRBD1. The ends lost 5 bases at V and 0 bases at J; junction bases unmatched: 6. CDR3 length: 16 amino acids. The germline gives CDR1 SGHNT, CDR2 YENEEA. In nucleotides, the CDR3 is TGTGCCAGCAGCCCGGGACAGGCCACCTCTGGAAACACCATATATTTT. It codes for CASSPGQATSGNTIYF.

This sequence joins TRBV30 and TRBJ2-7; no firm D call. This CDR3 is built from 11 residues. Germline V gene sequence: CDR1 GTSNPN, CDR2 SVGIG (reference sequence). V lost 5 bases to trimming and J lost 4 bases, with 9 bases between them. This CDR3 is CAWGVRYEQYF. The DNA of the CDR3 is TGTGCCTGGGGGGTAAGGTACGAGCAGTACTTC.

The rearrangement links TRBV4-2 to TRBJ1-2; 7 bases are a match to TRBD1. CDR1 is LGHNA and CDR2 is YNFKEQ in the germline V gene. V dropped 4 bases and J dropped 8; count of bases not matched to a gene: 16. This CDR3 is 16 amino acids long. The CDR3 DNA reads as TGTGCCAGCAGCCCCACCCCCGGACAGGTGAAAGTAGGCTACACCTTC. Its protein product is CASSPTPGQVKVGYTF.

The chain employs TRBV6-1 and TRBJ2-7; 7 bases agree with TRBD1. CDR1 MNHNS and CDR2 SASEGT come from the germline V gene. With V trimmed by 7 bases and J by 4 bases, 7 bases remained unmatched. This CDR3 is 13 amino acids long. The CDR3 sequence is CASMAGGRYEQYF. CDR3 DNA sequence: TGTGCCAGCATGGCAGGGGGAAGGTACGAGCAGTACTTC.

This clone was counted a single time. The chain is built from TRBV6-5 and TRBJ2-7; D perhaps matches TRBD2 (6 bases). CDR3 length: 15 amino acids. Germline CDR1 is MNHEY and CDR2 is SVGAGI. Trimming left V 7 bases short and J 4 bases short, with 20 bases between. The CDR3 bases are TGTGCCAGCACTCGCGGGGCCTTGGGGCTTTACGAGCAGTACTTC. Its protein is CASTRGALGLYEQYF.

The rearrangement uses TRBV9 and TRBJ2-1, with 8 bases that match TRBD2. V was clipped by 2 bases and J by 6 bases; unmatched bases: 4. The CDR3 is made up of 14 amino acids. Germline values: CDR1 SGDLS, CDR2 YYNGEE. The CDR3 region has the DNA TGTGCCAGCAGCGTTACCGGGACTAGCAATGAGCAGTTCTTC. This gives the protein CASSVTGTSNEQFF.

To note about this clone: In the same sample, other DNA sequences code for this CDR3. This chain connects TRBV28 to TRBJ1-2, with D perhaps TRBD1 (5 bases). Germline V gene lookup returns CDR1 MDHEN and CDR2 SYDVKM. The CDR3 has 13 amino acids. Trimming shortened V by 1 base and J by 5 bases, and 8 bases separated the two germline ends. The DNA for the CDR3 is TGTGCCAGCAGTTTATCCGGGGCTTATGGCTACACCTTC. Translating it yields CASSLSGAYGYTF.

This clone was recorded once. V and J are TRBV5-1 and TRBJ2-3; D not certain. This CDR3 spans 16 amino acids. In germline, CDR1 is SGHRS, CDR2 YFSETQ. Between the trimmed V and J ends, which lost 0 bases and 5 bases, there was a span of 16 bases. CDR3 in amino acids: CASSLADRKFGDTQYF. CDR3 DNA sequence: TGCGCCAGCAGCTTGGCCGATAGGAAGTTCGGAGATACGCAGTATTTT.

The V gene is TRBV5-1, the J gene TRBJ2-6; perhaps TRBD1 as D (5 bases). Trimming pared 7 bases from V and 0 bases from J, leaving 20 bases between. Germline assignment: CDR1 SGHRS and CDR2 YFSETQ. The CDR3 is made up of 18 amino acids. This CDR3 reads CASGIRSTDSSGANVLTF. The CDR3 DNA is TGCGCCAGCGGGATCCGTTCGACAGATTCCTCTGGGGCCAACGTCCTGACTTTC.

This clone was detected only once. The rearrangement uses TRBV9 and TRBJ1-2; D is ambiguous. The CDR3 runs 15 residues. The V end lost 3 bases, the J end lost 8 bases, and 20 bases lay between the germline ends. Germline CDR1 and CDR2: SGDLS and YYNGEE. The CDR3 loop reads CASSAPPGILWGYTF. The CDR3 bases are TGTGCCAGCAGCGCGCCCCCGGGGATCCTATGGGGCTACACCTTC.

This clone was seen only once. The chain couples TRBV5-8 to TRBJ1-1, with 8 bases fitting TRBD1. V dropped 1 base and J dropped 0; count of bases not matched to a gene: 8. The germline CDR1 and CDR2 sequences are SGHTS and YDEGEE. The CDR3 consists of 17 residues. CDR3 sequence reads: CASSLIKGQGLNTEAFF. The CDR3 DNA sequence: TGTGCCAGCAGCTTGATCAAAGGACAGGGACTGAACACTGAAGCTTTCTTT.

The gene calls are TRBV5-5 and TRBJ2-4, with D perhaps matching TRBD2 (5 bases). This CDR3 has 16 amino acids. V lost 2 bases to trimming and J lost 0 bases, with 12 bases between them. Germline V gene data show CDR1 as SGHKS and CDR2 as YYEKEE (reference sequence). CDR3 protein: CASSFLAGLAKNIQYF. In nucleotides, the CDR3 is TGTGCCAGCAGCTTCTTGGCGGGCTTAGCCAAAAACATTCAGTACTTC.

The chain combines TRBV6-1 with TRBJ2-1; 9 nucleotides match TRBD1. V shed 3 bases and J 5 bases; nucleotides not matched to a gene: 5. CDR3 length: 15 residues. In germline, CDR1 is MNHNS, CDR2 SASEGT. CDR3 sequence: CASSEYRDRDNEQFF. The CDR3 DNA follows: TGTGCCAGCAGTGAGTACCGGGACAGGGACAATGAGCAGTTCTTC.

The CDR3 nucleotides are TGTGCCAGCAGTGAATTAGGGGGGAACACTGAAGCTTTCTTT. This sequence encodes CASSELGGNTEAFF. The genes are TRBV25-1 and TRBJ1-1; maybe TRBD1 (6 bases). The CDR3 has 14 amino acids. CDR1 is MGHDK and CDR2 is SYGVNS in the germline V gene. Deletions cut 1 base from V and 1 base from J, with 7 bases between.

Only one count was recorded for this clone. This chain links TRBV4-1 with TRBJ2-7, with 9 positions matching TRBD1. CDR1 and CDR2 from the germline V gene are MGHRA and YSYEKL. J was trimmed by 2 bases and V by 4 bases; bases with no gene match: 9. The CDR3 consists of 16 residues. The CDR3 spells CASSPRLDRGTYEQYF. The CDR3 DNA is TGCGCCAGCAGCCCGAGATTGGACAGGGGAACCTACGAGCAGTACTTC.

Worth noting for this clone: Other DNA sequences in the same sample also yield this CDR3. The chain is built from TRBV11-2 and TRBJ1-4; 9 bases are a match to TRBD1. This CDR3 region has 14 residues. Per the germline V gene, CDR1 is SGHAT and CDR2 is FQNNGV. Trimming cost V 3 bases and J 8 bases; bases outside gene matches: 4. The CDR3 reads CASSLTGGREKLFF. CDR3 sequence (DNA): TGTGCCAGCAGCTTGACAGGGGGGAGAGAAAAACTGTTTTTT.

This chain joins TRBV4-1 and TRBJ2-1; TRBD2 aligns across 8 bases. The CDR3 consists of 16 residues. Germline assignment: CDR1 MGHRA and CDR2 YSYEKL. The ends lost 3 bases at V and 8 bases at J; junction bases unmatched: 12. In nucleotides, the CDR3 is TGCGCCAGCAGCCAGAGAAGCGGGAGTTCTTCCTATGAGCAGTTCTTC. It is translated as CASSQRSGSSSYEQFF.

The chain couples TRBV11-2 to TRBJ2-3; no reliable D call. CDR1 and CDR2 from the germline V gene are SGHAT and FQNNGV. V was pared by 5 bases and J by 2 bases, with 5 bases between. The CDR3 is 12 amino acids. In DNA, the CDR3 is TGTGCCAGCAGCACCTTCACAGATACGCAGTATTTT. It translates to CASSTFTDTQYF. Variable domain in full (rest from reference TRBV11-2 and TRBJ2-3): EAGVAQSPRYKIIEKRQSVAFWCNPISGHATLYWYQQILGQGPKLLIQFQNNGVVDDSQLPKDRFSAERLKGVDSTLKIQPAKLEDSAVYLCASSTFTDTQYFGPGTRLTVL.

This chain joins TRBV5-5 and TRBJ1-2; TRBD1 is a possible D gene (5 bases). The length of the CDR3 is 15 residues. The V end was cut by 4 bases, the J end by 0 bases, with 13 bases between. Germline V gene data show CDR1 as SGHKS and CDR2 as YYEKEE (reference sequence). CDR3 residues: CASSGGGNTNYGYTF. In DNA, the CDR3 is TGTGCCAGCAGCGGGGGAGGTAACACTAACTATGGCTACACCTTC.

The genes are TRBV27 and TRBJ2-7; TRBD2 is a possible D gene (5 bases). CDR1 is MNHEY and CDR2 is SMNVEV in the germline V gene (reference sequence). Between the trimmed V and J ends, which lost 5 bases and 0 bases, there was a span of 17 bases. The CDR3 spans 16 residues. The CDR3 DNA reads as TGTGCCAGCAGTCTCAACCGGGGAAAGTTCTCCTACGAGCAGTACTTC. Its translation: CASSLNRGKFSYEQYF.

This clone was seen once. This rearrangement joins TRBV14 to TRBJ2-5, with D unresolved. The CDR3 sequence is 14 residues long. Germline V gene data show CDR1 as SGHDN and CDR2 as FVKESK. The V end was cut by 3 bases, the J end by 3 bases, with 11 bases between. CDR3 sequence reads: CASSQRQLEETQYF. CDR3 sequence (DNA): TGTGCCAGCAGCCAGCGGCAGCTTGAAGAGACCCAGTACTTC.